These T cell receptor beta chains were read from a single sample in a study of beta chain features in type 1 diabetes. Sequencing used immunoSEQ multiplex PCR; TCRdb keeps in-frame clones, though not all of them. The table records under 900,000 clones, 17% of them present only once. Specimen: naive CD4+ T cells from blood. The receptors were gathered from a woman aged 18-29 years in good health. The conserved cysteine and the conserved F or W are not part of the CDR3 here. Each record gives: V gene, J gene, CDR3 protein.

>TRBV10-3|TRBJ2-7
AISNRDMVSYEQY
>TRBV5-4|TRBJ2-1
ASSLVSEQQF
>TRBV11-2|TRBJ2-6
ASSSPTGGNVLT
>TRBV2|TRBJ1-1
ASSTHEQRNTEAF
>TRBV19|TRBJ2-5
ASSGAHDLQETQY
>TRBV7-9|TRBJ2-1
ASSFRPATHEQF
>TRBV5-4|TRBJ2-3
ASSLGLAGGASTDTQY
>TRBV7-9|TRBJ1-4
ASSLTEKLF
>TRBV28|TRBJ1-2
ASSAGRWNYGYT
>TRBV5-4|TRBJ2-1
ASSLVTDNEQF
>TRBV5-1|TRBJ2-7
ASSADRGQVEQY
>TRBV18|TRBJ2-3
ASSPPTLTDTQY
>TRBV27|TRBJ2-7
AKSTGLEYEQY
>TRBV5-1|TRBJ2-7
ASSRSTDHYEQY
>TRBV10-2|TRBJ2-7
ASSEDRTPV
>TRBV6-5|TRBJ1-3
ASSYSYSPSGNTIY
>TRBV15|TRBJ2-7
ATSRVPTFGRAVHEQY
>TRBV7-2|TRBJ2-3
ASSLQSSGIDTQY
>TRBV2|TRBJ2-3
ASSRDRNPVGTQY
>TRBV5-4|TRBJ2-1
ASFNQTSGRDNEQF
>TRBV7-9|TRBJ2-1
ASSLARGNEQF
>TRBV7-2|TRBJ1-3
ASSLPPDRQRSIY
>TRBV6-5|TRBJ2-3
ASSSLTGGVGDTQY
>TRBV5-6|TRBJ2-2
ASSAQGLNTGELF
>TRBV5-4|TRBJ2-7
ASSGGTTVGTYEQY
>TRBV14|TRBJ2-2
ASSQFTGELF
>TRBV7-6|TRBJ1-1
ASSEWGGTEAF
>TRBV7-3|TRBJ2-1
ASSSSSGRAHEQF
>TRBV29-1|TRBJ2-7
SVLVLAGAYEQY
>TRBV5-1|TRBJ2-7
ASSLSGRQGNYEQY
>TRBV27|TRBJ1-5
ASSAGTASNQPQH
>TRBV14|TRBJ1-2
ASSQNTGGIYGYT
>TRBV9|TRBJ2-7
ASSVGTGANEQY
>TRBV7-2|TRBJ2-4
ASSPRQGTLAKNIQY
>TRBV6-5|TRBJ2-7
ASSYHGDAYEQY
>TRBV6-5|TRBJ1-5
GTGRMDQPQH
>TRBV28|TRBJ1-5
ASILMGQGRNQPQH
>TRBV7-2|TRBJ2-3
ATSSSTDTQY
>TRBV9|TRBJ2-3
ASSVGAPSTDTQY
>TRBV7-2|TRBJ2-1
ASSLAGGGSYNEQF
>TRBV7-2|TRBJ2-3
ASSRRLNRGSTDTQY
>TRBV4-1|TRBJ2-5
ASSQDPLGTYQETQY
>TRBV27|TRBJ2-4
ASSLWDRSIQY
>TRBV18|TRBJ1-2
ASSTTPGQGKRGYT
>TRBV4-2|TRBJ2-2
ASSPRTGNTGELF
>TRBV2|TRBJ2-5
ASSGGTSGLQETQY
>TRBV5-4|TRBJ2-7
ASSLEGTLEQY
>TRBV19|TRBJ2-7
ASSARGAPLDEQY
>TRBV5-1|TRBJ2-7
ASTPGQGEYEQY
>TRBV7-3|TRBJ2-1
ASSLTTGDEQF
>TRBV6-5|TRBJ1-1
ASSYSTNKGPEAF
>TRBV4-1|TRBJ2-5
ASSQGARETQY
>TRBV4-2|TRBJ2-1
ASSQEGTGLQF
>TRBV7-9|TRBJ2-3
ASSLAPAGARGDTQY